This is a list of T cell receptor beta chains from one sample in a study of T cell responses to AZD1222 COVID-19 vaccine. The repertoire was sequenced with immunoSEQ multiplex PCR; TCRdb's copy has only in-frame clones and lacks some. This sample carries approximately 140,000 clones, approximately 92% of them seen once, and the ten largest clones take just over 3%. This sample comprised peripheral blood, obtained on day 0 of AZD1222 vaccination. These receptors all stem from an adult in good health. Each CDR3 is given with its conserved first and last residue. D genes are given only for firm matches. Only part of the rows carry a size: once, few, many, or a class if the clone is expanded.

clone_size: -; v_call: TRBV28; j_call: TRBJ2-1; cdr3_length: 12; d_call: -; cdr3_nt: TGTGCCAGCCAAGGGGTAGCCAGCGAGCAGTTCTTC; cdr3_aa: CASQGVASEQFF
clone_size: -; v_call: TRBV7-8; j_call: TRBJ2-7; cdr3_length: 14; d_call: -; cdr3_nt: TGTGCCAGCAGCTTAGTCGGCAGCTCCTACGAGCAGTACTTC; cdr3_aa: CASSLVGSSYEQYF
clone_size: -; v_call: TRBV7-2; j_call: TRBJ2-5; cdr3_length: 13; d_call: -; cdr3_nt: TGTGCCAGCAGCTTAGCAGGGCGGGAGACCCAGTACTTC; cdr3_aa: CASSLAGRETQYF
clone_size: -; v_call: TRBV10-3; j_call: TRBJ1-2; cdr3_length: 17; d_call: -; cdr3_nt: TGTGCCATCAGCTCTTCTACCTATGACCGGGCCCTCTATGGCTACACCTTC; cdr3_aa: CAISSSTYDRALYGYTF
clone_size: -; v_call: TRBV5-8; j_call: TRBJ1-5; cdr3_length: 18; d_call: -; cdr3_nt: TGTGCCAGCAACATTTGGACGATCGGGGGGAAGGGCAATCAGCCCCAGCATTTT; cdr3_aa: CASNIWTIGGKGNQPQHF
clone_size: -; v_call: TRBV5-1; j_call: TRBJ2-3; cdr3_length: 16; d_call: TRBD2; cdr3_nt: TGCGCCAGCAGCTTGGATGGTGGACTAGCAACAGATACGCAGTATTTT; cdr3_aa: CASSLDGGLATDTQYF
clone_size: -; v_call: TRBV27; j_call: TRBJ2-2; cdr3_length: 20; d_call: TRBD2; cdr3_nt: TGTGCCAGCAGTTTAAGAGGGGGTTGGTATACTAGCGGGAACACCGGGGAGCTGTTTTTT; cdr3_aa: CASSLRGGWYTSGNTGELFF
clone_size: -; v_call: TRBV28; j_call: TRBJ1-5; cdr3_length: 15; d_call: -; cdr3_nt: TGTGCCAGCAGTTTACTCTGGAGTAGCAATCAGCCCCAGCATTTT; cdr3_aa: CASSLLWSSNQPQHF
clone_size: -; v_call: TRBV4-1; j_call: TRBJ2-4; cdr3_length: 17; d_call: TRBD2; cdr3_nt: TGCGCCAGCAGCCACATAACTAGCGGGAGAGGCAAAAACATTCAGTACTTC; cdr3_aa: CASSHITSGRGKNIQYF
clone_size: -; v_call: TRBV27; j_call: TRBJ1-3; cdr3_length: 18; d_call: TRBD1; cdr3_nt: TGTGCCAGCACTCCCTTAACTCGGACAGGGCTACCTGGAAACACCATATATTTT; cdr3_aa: CASTPLTRTGLPGNTIYF
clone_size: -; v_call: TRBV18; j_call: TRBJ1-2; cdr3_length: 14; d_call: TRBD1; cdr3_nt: TGTGCCAGCTCTCACGGGACAGCTAACTATGGCTACACCTTC; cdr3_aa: CASSHGTANYGYTF
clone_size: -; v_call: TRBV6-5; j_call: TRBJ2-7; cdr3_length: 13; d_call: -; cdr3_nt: TGTGCCAGCAGCTCGACTATCTCCTACGAGCAGTACTTC; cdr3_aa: CASSSTISYEQYF
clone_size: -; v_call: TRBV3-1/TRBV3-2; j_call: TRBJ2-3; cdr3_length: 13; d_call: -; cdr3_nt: TGTGCCAGCAGGCTAGATTACACAGATACGCAGTATTTT; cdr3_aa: CASRLDYTDTQYF
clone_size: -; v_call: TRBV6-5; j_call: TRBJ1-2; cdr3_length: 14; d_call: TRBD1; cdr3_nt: TGTGCCAGCAGAAGGACAGGGACTAACTATGGCTACACCTTC; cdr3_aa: CASRRTGTNYGYTF
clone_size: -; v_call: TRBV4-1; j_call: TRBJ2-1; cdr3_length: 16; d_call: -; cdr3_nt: TGCGCCAGCAGCCAAGTTAGGGCTAGCCGGTACAATGAGCAGTTCTTC; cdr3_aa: CASSQVRASRYNEQFF
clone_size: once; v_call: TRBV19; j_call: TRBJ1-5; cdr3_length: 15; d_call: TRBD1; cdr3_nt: TGTGCCAGTAGACAGGACAGGGGCGTAAATCAGCCCCAGCATTTT; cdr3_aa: CASRQDRGVNQPQHF
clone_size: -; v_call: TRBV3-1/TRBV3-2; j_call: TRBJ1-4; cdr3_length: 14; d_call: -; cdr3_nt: TGTGCCAGCAGCCAAGCCAGGGTTAGTGAAAAACTGTTTTTT; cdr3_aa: CASSQARVSEKLFF
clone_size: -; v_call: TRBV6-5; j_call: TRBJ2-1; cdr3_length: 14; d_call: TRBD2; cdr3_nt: TGTGCCAGCAGGGCAAAGCGGGGGATGAATGAGCAGTTCTTC; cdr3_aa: CASRAKRGMNEQFF
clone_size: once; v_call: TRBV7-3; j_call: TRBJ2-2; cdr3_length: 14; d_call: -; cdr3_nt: TGTGCCAGCAGCTCAAGACTCGACACCGGGGAGCTGTTTTTT; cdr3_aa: CASSSRLDTGELFF
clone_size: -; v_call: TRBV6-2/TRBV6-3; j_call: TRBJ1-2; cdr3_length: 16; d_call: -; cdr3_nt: TGTGCCAGCAGTCACCCCGGGACCGCGGAAGGCTATGGCTACACCTTC; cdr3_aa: CASSHPGTAEGYGYTF
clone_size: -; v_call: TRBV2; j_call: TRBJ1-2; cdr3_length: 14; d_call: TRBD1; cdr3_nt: TGTGCCAGCAGTGGACAGGGGCTTTTCTATGGCTACACCTTC; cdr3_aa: CASSGQGLFYGYTF
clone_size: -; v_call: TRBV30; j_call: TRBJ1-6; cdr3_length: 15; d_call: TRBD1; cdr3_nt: TGTGCCTGGAGTGTGCAGGGGGGAGGTAATTCACCCCTCCACTTT; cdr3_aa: CAWSVQGGGNSPLHF
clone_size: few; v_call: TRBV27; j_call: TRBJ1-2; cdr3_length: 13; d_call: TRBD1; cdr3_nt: TGTGCCAGCTTAGGACAGGGCGTCGATGGCTACACCTTC; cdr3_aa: CASLGQGVDGYTF
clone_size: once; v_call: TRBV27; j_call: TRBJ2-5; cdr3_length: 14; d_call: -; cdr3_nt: TGTGCCAGCAGTTCAAGGAGTTCGCGGGAGACCCAGTACTTC; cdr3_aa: CASSSRSSRETQYF